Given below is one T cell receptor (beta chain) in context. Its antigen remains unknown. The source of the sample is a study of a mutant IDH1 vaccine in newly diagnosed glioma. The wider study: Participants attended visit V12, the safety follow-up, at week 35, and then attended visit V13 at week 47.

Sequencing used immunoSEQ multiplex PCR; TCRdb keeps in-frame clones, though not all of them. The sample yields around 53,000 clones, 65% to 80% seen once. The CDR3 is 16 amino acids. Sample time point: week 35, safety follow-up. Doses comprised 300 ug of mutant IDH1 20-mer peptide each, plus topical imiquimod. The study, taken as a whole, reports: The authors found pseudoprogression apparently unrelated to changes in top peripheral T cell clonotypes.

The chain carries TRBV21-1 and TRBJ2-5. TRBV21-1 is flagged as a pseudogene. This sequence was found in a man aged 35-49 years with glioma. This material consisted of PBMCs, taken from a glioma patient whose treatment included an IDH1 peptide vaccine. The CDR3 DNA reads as TGTGCCAGCAGCAAAGCGGGGAAAGCCGGTAGAGAGACCCAGTACTTC. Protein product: CASSKAGKAGRETQYF.